This T cell receptor (beta chain) was sequenced in a study of cytomegalovirus exposure and HLA in healthy donors. Points from the study as a whole: Investigators reported approximately 170 TCR beta chains as tied to cytomegalovirus.

TCRdb keeps only in-frame clones here, not all; method: immunoSEQ multiplex PCR. Of 120,000 to 150,000 clones listed, 80% to 90% are singletons. The CDR3 is 17 residues long. The germline V and J ends were trimmed by 1 base and 0 bases, with 13 bases remaining between them. Per the germline V gene, CDR1 is SGHTA and CDR2 is FQGNSA. A remark on this clone: No antigen is known for it.

The receptor comes from a man between 18 and 35 years old in good health and CMV-seropositive. The sample consisted of PBMCs. This chain connects TRBV7-2 to TRBJ1-3, with no clear D. CDR3 in amino acids: CASSLESENSSGNTIYF. The CDR3 DNA follows: TGTGCCAGCAGCTTAGAGTCAGAGAACAGCTCTGGAAACACCATATATTTT.